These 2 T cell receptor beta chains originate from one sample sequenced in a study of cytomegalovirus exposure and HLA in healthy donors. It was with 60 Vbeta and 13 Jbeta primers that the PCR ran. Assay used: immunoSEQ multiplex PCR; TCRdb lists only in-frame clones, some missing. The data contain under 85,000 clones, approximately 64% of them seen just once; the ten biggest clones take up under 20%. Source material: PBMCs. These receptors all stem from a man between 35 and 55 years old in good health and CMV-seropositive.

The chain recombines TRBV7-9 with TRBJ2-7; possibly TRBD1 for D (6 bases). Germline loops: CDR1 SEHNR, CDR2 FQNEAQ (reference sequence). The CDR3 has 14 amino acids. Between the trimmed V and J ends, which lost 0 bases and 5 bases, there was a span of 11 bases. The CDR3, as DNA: TGTGCCAGCAGCTTAGCGGGGGCTAGCCACGAGCAGTACTTC. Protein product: CASSLAGASHEQYF.

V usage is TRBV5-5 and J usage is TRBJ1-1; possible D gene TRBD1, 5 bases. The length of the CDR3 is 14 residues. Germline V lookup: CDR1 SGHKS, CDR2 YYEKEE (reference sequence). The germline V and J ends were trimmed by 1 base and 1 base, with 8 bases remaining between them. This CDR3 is CASSLSGENTEAFF. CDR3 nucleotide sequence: TGTGCCAGCAGCTTGTCGGGGGAGAACACTGAAGCTTTCTTT.